This T cell receptor beta chain was captured by sequencing in a study of cytomegalovirus exposure and HLA in healthy donors. About the study: The study's early data release held roughly 91 million unique TCRs from HLA-typed donors.

For this clone: What it binds is unknown.

General study findings and limits: Being productive about 87% or about 30% of the time was typical of most TCR beta V segments in an earlier analysis. TCR beta V- and J-gene trimming was later associated with a missense DCLRE1C variant.

Primers for the PCR totalled 60 Vbeta and 13 Jbeta. TCRdb's table, derived via immunoSEQ multiplex PCR, lists solely in-frame clones and lacks some. The table lists some 150,000 clones, more than 65% of them singletons. The CDR3 spans 15 residues. In germline, CDR1 is SGHRS, CDR2 YFSETQ. Trimming stripped 0 bases from V and 2 bases from J, with 9 bases between. Donors sampled were nominally healthy, though unrecorded immune exposures were likely. The genes are TRBV5-1 and TRBJ1-3; the D is unclear. The TCR originated in a woman aged 45-65 years in good health and CMV-seronegative. The source material was PBMCs. CDR3 protein: CASSLVSSAGNTIYF. The CDR3 DNA sequence: TGCGCCAGCAGCTTGGTCAGTTCCGCTGGAAACACCATATATTTT.